This T cell receptor beta chain is from a study of T cells in Graves' hyperthyroidism and ophthalmopathy. TCR beta CDR3 regions were amplified from RNA transcripts. In the first-round RT-PCR of the TCR CDR3, the HTBI primer set was used. Via MiXCR, TCRdb re-called the multiplex PCR reads, giving one row per CDR3 protein. The sample consists of roughly 570,000 distinct CDR3 sequences, roughly 50% of them appearing once. When ophthalmopathy did not progress within 18 months, Graves' hyperthyroidism was considered stable. Whole-study results and caveats: The model forecast ophthalmopathy, anticipating it by a median approximately 6.1 months before onset.

As to this clonotype: The antigen remains unidentified.

The germline V gene has CDR1 DFQATT and CDR2 SNEGSKA (reference sequence). The CDR3 has 13 residues. V was pared by 6 bases and J by 3 bases, with 15 bases between. This receptor was obtained from a woman aged 18 to 35 with Graves' hyperthyroidism. The rearrangement links TRBV20-1 to TRBJ2-7, with D possibly TRBD2 on 5 matching bases. The sample was peripheral blood or thyroid tissue (not recorded which). The CDR3 sequence is CSAHLGSGYEQYF. The CDR3 DNA is TGCAGTGCCCACCTTGGGAGCGGCTACGAGCAGTACTTC.